The rows below give T cell receptor beta chains drawn from one sample of a study of blood T cells in healthy people across ages. MiXCR was run by TCRdb on the 5' RACE reads, yielding one entry per CDR3 protein. Counted here are hundreds of thousands of distinct CDR3 sequences, approximately 59% occurring once; the ten biggest clones make up over 35%. Specimen: blood. These receptors originate from a man aged 55-75 years in good health. Both conserved end residues are part of each CDR3. The D gene is left open where the match is weak. The listing skips clone size in some rows; elsewhere it reads once, few, many or a size class.

v_call: TRBV5-1; d_call: -; clone_size: few; j_call: TRBJ2-7; cdr3_nt: TGCGCCAGCACGAAGGAAAGCTCCTACGAGCAGTACTTC; cdr3_aa: CASTKESSYEQYF
v_call: TRBV20-1; d_call: TRBD2; clone_size: -; j_call: TRBJ2-7; cdr3_nt: TGCAGTGCCGCCCTAGCGGGGGCCTCCTACGAGCAGTACTTC; cdr3_aa: CSAALAGASYEQYF
v_call: TRBV12-3/TRBV12-4; d_call: -; clone_size: -; j_call: TRBJ2-1; cdr3_nt: TGTGCCAGCAGGACTGATAGCAGCAATGAGCAGTTCTTC; cdr3_aa: CASRTDSSNEQFF
v_call: TRBV20-1; d_call: -; clone_size: few; j_call: TRBJ2-1; cdr3_nt: TGCAGTGCTAGGCCTTCAGGGTGGGAGCAGTTCTTC; cdr3_aa: CSARPSGWEQFF
v_call: TRBV5-1; d_call: TRBD1; clone_size: -; j_call: TRBJ2-5; cdr3_nt: TGCGCCAGCAGCTTGATGGGACAGGGGGCATGGGAGACCCAGTACTTC; cdr3_aa: CASSLMGQGAWETQYF
v_call: TRBV27; d_call: -; clone_size: -; j_call: TRBJ1-5; cdr3_nt: TGTGCCAGCAGCCCGGTTGGACAGCCCCAGCATTTT; cdr3_aa: CASSPVGQPQHF
v_call: TRBV7-2; d_call: -; clone_size: -; j_call: TRBJ2-1; cdr3_nt: TGTGCCAGCAGCTTAAGTACAGGATTCTCCAATGAGCAGTTCTTC; cdr3_aa: CASSLSTGFSNEQFF
v_call: TRBV5-6; d_call: -; clone_size: -; j_call: TRBJ2-1; cdr3_nt: TGTGCCAGCAGCTCGGGCCCGCGGAATGAGCAGTTCTTC; cdr3_aa: CASSSGPRNEQFF
v_call: TRBV5-1; d_call: -; clone_size: -; j_call: TRBJ2-1; cdr3_nt: TGCGCCAGCAGCCAGGAGGGATTTGGGACAAATGAGCAGTTCTTC; cdr3_aa: CASSQEGFGTNEQFF
v_call: TRBV28; d_call: TRBD1; clone_size: -; j_call: TRBJ2-7; cdr3_nt: TGTGCCAGCAGTTTACGGGACAGGGACGGCGAGCAGTACTTC; cdr3_aa: CASSLRDRDGEQYF
v_call: TRBV3-1; d_call: -; clone_size: -; j_call: TRBJ2-4; cdr3_nt: TGTGCCAGCAGCCCCCGGGTGAATGCCAAAAACATTCAGTACTTC; cdr3_aa: CASSPRVNAKNIQYF
v_call: TRBV20-1; d_call: TRBD1; clone_size: few; j_call: TRBJ1-1; cdr3_nt: TGCAGTGCTAGAGATGGACAGGGGGTTTCTGAAGCTTTCTTT; cdr3_aa: CSARDGQGVSEAFF
v_call: TRBV7-2; d_call: -; clone_size: few; j_call: TRBJ2-5; cdr3_nt: TGTGCCAGCAGCGTATGGACAAAGGGGGCCCAGTACTTC; cdr3_aa: CASSVWTKGAQYF
v_call: TRBV29-1; d_call: -; clone_size: -; j_call: TRBJ2-1; cdr3_nt: TGCAGCGTTGAACCATACTGGTACAATGAGCAGTTCTTC; cdr3_aa: CSVEPYWYNEQFF
v_call: TRBV5-1; d_call: TRBD2; clone_size: -; j_call: TRBJ2-1; cdr3_nt: TGCGCCAGCAGCTCGGATAGCGGGGGTGAGCAGTTCTTC; cdr3_aa: CASSSDSGGEQFF
v_call: TRBV6-4; d_call: TRBD2; clone_size: -; j_call: TRBJ2-1; cdr3_nt: TGTGCCAGCAAACCTAGCGGGGGAAACAATGAGCAGTTCTTC; cdr3_aa: CASKPSGGNNEQFF
v_call: TRBV5-1; d_call: TRBD1; clone_size: -; j_call: TRBJ2-5; cdr3_nt: TGCGCCAGCAGCTGGGACGCCTCAGGGGGTGTGGAGACCCAGTACTTC; cdr3_aa: CASSWDASGGVETQYF
v_call: TRBV5-1; d_call: -; clone_size: once; j_call: TRBJ2-1; cdr3_nt: TGCGCCAGCAGCTACTCGGGGGCGAGCTCCTACAATGAGCAGTTCTTC; cdr3_aa: CASSYSGASSYNEQFF
v_call: TRBV7-2; d_call: -; clone_size: -; j_call: TRBJ1-2; cdr3_nt: TGTGCCAGCAGCTTAGACGGTCGGGGTGGCTACACCTTC; cdr3_aa: CASSLDGRGGYTF
v_call: TRBV5-1; d_call: -; clone_size: -; j_call: TRBJ2-1; cdr3_nt: TGCGCCAGCGGCGGTGGGCCCGGGAAGAATGAGCAGTTCTTC; cdr3_aa: CASGGGPGKNEQFF
v_call: TRBV2; d_call: -; clone_size: -; j_call: TRBJ1-2; cdr3_nt: TGTGCCAGCAGTGAAAATGGTTATGGCTACACCTTC; cdr3_aa: CASSENGYGYTF
v_call: TRBV7-9; d_call: TRBD2; clone_size: -; j_call: TRBJ2-7; cdr3_nt: TGTGCCAGCAGTTCGGGACTAGCGGTGGATGAGCAGTACTTC; cdr3_aa: CASSSGLAVDEQYF
v_call: TRBV5-1; d_call: TRBD1; clone_size: -; j_call: TRBJ2-4; cdr3_nt: TGCGCCAGCAGCTGGTGGACAGGGGAAACGAACATTCAGTACTTC; cdr3_aa: CASSWWTGETNIQYF
v_call: TRBV24-1; d_call: -; clone_size: few; j_call: TRBJ2-6; cdr3_nt: TGTGCCACCAGGGGACAGGCCAACGTCCTGACTTTC; cdr3_aa: CATRGQANVLTF
v_call: TRBV4-2; d_call: TRBD2; clone_size: -; j_call: TRBJ2-5; cdr3_nt: TGTGCCAGCAGTAACGTCGGGGGGGGCCCATACGAGACCCAGTACTTC; cdr3_aa: CASSNVGGGPYETQYF
v_call: TRBV3-1; d_call: -; clone_size: -; j_call: TRBJ2-3; cdr3_nt: TGTGCCAGCAGCCAAGACCAGGGGGGGGATACGCAGTATTTT; cdr3_aa: CASSQDQGGDTQYF
v_call: TRBV5-6; d_call: TRBD2; clone_size: -; j_call: TRBJ2-1; cdr3_nt: TGTGCCAGCAGCAGCCGGACTAGTAACCACAATGAGCAGTTCTTC; cdr3_aa: CASSSRTSNHNEQFF
v_call: TRBV20-1; d_call: TRBD2; clone_size: few; j_call: TRBJ2-1; cdr3_nt: TGCAGTGCTATTGCGGGGGGGACAAGTGAGCAGTTCTTC; cdr3_aa: CSAIAGGTSEQFF
v_call: TRBV4-1; d_call: -; clone_size: -; j_call: TRBJ2-1; cdr3_nt: TGCGCCAGCAGCCAAGATGGGGCAGGAAGGGACAATGAGCAGTTCTTC; cdr3_aa: CASSQDGAGRDNEQFF
v_call: TRBV6-6; d_call: TRBD1; clone_size: -; j_call: TRBJ2-7; cdr3_nt: TGTGCCAGCAGTCGAGGGACAGGGTCTTCCGAGCAGTACTTC; cdr3_aa: CASSRGTGSSEQYF
v_call: TRBV27; d_call: -; clone_size: -; j_call: TRBJ2-7; cdr3_nt: TGTGCCAGCAGTCCGCAATCCCCGGACAGTCGCTACGAGCAGTACTTC; cdr3_aa: CASSPQSPDSRYEQYF
v_call: TRBV10-3; d_call: -; clone_size: -; j_call: TRBJ1-5; cdr3_nt: TGTGCCATCAGTGAGACGGGGGGCAATCAGCCCCAGCATTTT; cdr3_aa: CAISETGGNQPQHF
v_call: TRBV27; d_call: TRBD2; clone_size: -; j_call: TRBJ2-7; cdr3_nt: TGCACCAGCAGTTTATCGGGACTATCCTATTTCGGCTCCTACAATGAGCAGTACTTC; cdr3_aa: CTSSLSGLSYFGSYNEQYF
v_call: TRBV29-1; d_call: -; clone_size: -; j_call: TRBJ2-2; cdr3_nt: TGCAGCGTTGTTTCCGCTATCGGCACCGGGGAGCTGTTTTTT; cdr3_aa: CSVVSAIGTGELFF
v_call: TRBV29-1; d_call: -; clone_size: -; j_call: TRBJ1-2; cdr3_nt: TGCAGCGTTGAAACGGGCGCCGATGGCTACACCTTC; cdr3_aa: CSVETGADGYTF
v_call: TRBV4-1; d_call: -; clone_size: -; j_call: TRBJ1-2; cdr3_nt: TGCGCCAGCAGCCTTCTGGACAAGGGGCGCGGTGGCTACACCTTC; cdr3_aa: CASSLLDKGRGGYTF
v_call: TRBV6-2/TRBV6-3; d_call: TRBD1; clone_size: -; j_call: TRBJ2-7; cdr3_nt: TGTGCCAGCTTCGACAGGGGGGGCGAGCAGTACTTC; cdr3_aa: CASFDRGGEQYF
v_call: TRBV4-2; d_call: TRBD2; clone_size: -; j_call: TRBJ2-5; cdr3_nt: TGTGCCAGCAGCCCCGGGACTAGCGGGGAAGAGACCCAGTACTTC; cdr3_aa: CASSPGTSGEETQYF